Each of the 20 T cell receptor beta chains below was sequenced from the same sample in a study of CD8 T cells in Susac syndrome. RNA was extracted with the RNeasy kit, and a quantity of roughly 0.5 to 1 ug was reverse transcribed using random hexamers. TCRdb fed the immunoSEQ multiplex PCR reads into MiXCR, producing one record per CDR3 protein. This sample has approximately 150,000 distinct CDR3 sequences; roughly 95% occur once, and the top ten carry roughly 0.084%. Sequences were obtained from CD4+ T cells from PBMCs. Source of these receptors: a human donor with Susac syndrome.

This sequence joins TRBV2 and TRBJ2-1, with D perhaps matching TRBD2 (5 bases). Germline assignment: CDR1 SNHLY and CDR2 FYNNEI. The CDR3 runs to 13 residues. V was shortened by 8 bases and J by 4 bases, with 12 bases between the two germline ends. This CDR3 reads CASRPRVYNEQFF. In DNA, the CDR3 is TGTGCCAGCCGACCGAGGGTATACAATGAGCAGTTCTTC.

The V and J genes are TRBV3-1 and TRBJ2-7; 9 bases agree with TRBD1. CDR1 and CDR2 from the germline V gene are LGHDT and YNNKEL (reference sequence). The CDR3 covers 15 residues. The ends lost 2 bases at V and 6 bases at J; junction bases unmatched: 8. The CDR3 DNA is TGTGCCAGCAGCCAAACAACGGGACAGGGTGGCGAGCAGTACTTC. It codes for CASSQTTGQGGEQYF.

V and J are TRBV28 and TRBJ2-7, with 7 bases matching TRBD1. The ends lost 8 bases at V and 8 bases at J; junction bases unmatched: 18. CDR3 length: 15 amino acids. Germline V gives CDR1 MDHEN, CDR2 SYDVKM. The DNA for the CDR3 is TGTGCCAGCTTTGGAAGGGGGCGAGAGGTAGTTAAGCAGTACTTC. Its protein is CASFGRGREVVKQYF.

The V gene is TRBV20-1, the J gene TRBJ1-2; 7 bases are shared with TRBD1. The CDR3 covers 14 residues. The V and J ends lost 8 bases and 6 bases, in that order; junction bases with no gene match: 15. Looked up from germline, CDR1 is DFQATT and CDR2 is SNEGSKA (reference sequence). CDR3 protein: CSSLVGGAFDGYTF. The CDR3 DNA reads TGCAGTTCCCTTGTAGGGGGCGCCTTTGATGGCTACACCTTC.

This chain uses TRBV5-1 with TRBJ1-2; D remains unclear. Per the germline V gene, CDR1 is SGHRS and CDR2 is YFSETQ. The CDR3 has 14 residues. V lost 0 bases and J 8 bases, leaving 14 bases between the germline ends. CDR3 residues: CASSLDEGLRGYTF. CDR3 nucleotides: TGCGCCAGCAGCTTGGACGAGGGATTGAGGGGCTACACCTTC.

The chain has TRBV9 and TRBJ2-2; no reliable D call. The germline V gene has CDR1 SGDLS and CDR2 YYNGEE. V was cut by 5 bases and J by 0 bases, with 5 bases left in between. The CDR3 contains 13 residues. The CDR3 nucleotides are TGTGCCAGCAGTAGGGCGAACACCGGGGAGCTGTTTTTT. Protein: CASSRANTGELFF.

The V gene is TRBV7-3, the J gene TRBJ2-2, with D maybe TRBD2 (5 bases). Trimming stripped 5 bases from V and 6 bases from J, with 13 bases between. The CDR3 length is 14 residues. Looked up from germline, CDR1 is SGHTA and CDR2 is FQGTGA. The CDR3 nucleotides are TGTGCCAGCAGCACACTAGTTCCCCCCGGGGAGCTGTTTTTT. Its translation: CASSTLVPPGELFF.

The gene calls are TRBV9 and TRBJ2-3; 9 bases are shared with TRBD1. Germline CDR1 is SGDLS and CDR2 is YYNGEE. After removal of 7 bases from V and 4 bases from J, the junction contained 10 bases not matched to a gene. CDR3 length equals 15 residues. The CDR3 DNA reads TGTGCCAGCGGGAAATCACAGGGGGCACCAGATACGCAGTATTTT. Translating it yields CASGKSQGAPDTQYF.

CDR3 DNA: TGTGCCGGGAAACGGGACCCCTATGGCTACACCTTC. Protein: CAGKRDPYGYTF. The V gene is TRBV28, the J gene TRBJ1-2, with a weak D call TRBD1 (5 bases). Trimming stripped 11 bases from V and 4 bases from J, with 14 bases between. Looked up from germline, CDR1 is MDHEN and CDR2 is SYDVKM. The CDR3 covers 12 residues.

The chain joins TRBV20-1 to TRBJ1-4; no clear D gene. Germline assignment: CDR1 DFQATT and CDR2 SNEGSKA (reference sequence). V lost 2 bases to trimming and J lost 0 bases, with 7 bases between them. The CDR3 has 14 residues. The CDR3 here is CSARPVATNEKLFF. The CDR3, as DNA: TGCAGTGCTAGACCGGTTGCAACTAATGAAAAACTGTTTTTT.

The chain combines TRBV29-1 with TRBJ2-1, with 11 bases fitting TRBD2. Germline V gene sequence: CDR1 SQVTM, CDR2 ANQGSEA. The CDR3 sequence is 16 residues long. V lost 4 bases to trimming and J lost 0 bases; unmatched junction nucleotides: 5. Written as DNA, the CDR3 is TGCAGCGTTGTTAGCGGGGGGGCCGCCTCCTACAATGAGCAGTTCTTC. Protein product: CSVVSGGAASYNEQFF.

The V gene is TRBV5-1, the J gene TRBJ1-6, with 8 bases aligning to TRBD1. Losses at the gene ends were 5 bases for V and 8 bases for J; bases not matched to a gene: 6. The CDR3 contains 14 residues. Germline lookup yields CDR1 SGHRS and CDR2 YFSETQ. CDR3 coding DNA: TGCGCCAGCAGTCCTGGACAGGGCTATTCACCCCTCCACTTT. Protein product: CASSPGQGYSPLHF.

The V and J genes are TRBV4-1 and TRBJ2-7, with D possibly called TRBD1 or TRBD2 (5 bases each). Trimming took off 3 bases at V and 2 bases at J, with 17 bases between the two ends. The CDR3 length is 16 residues. Germline CDR1 and CDR2: MGHRA and YSYEKL. This chain's CDR3 is CASSQDTRAATYEQYF. As DNA, the CDR3 is TGCGCCAGCAGCCAGGACACACGAGCGGCCACCTACGAGCAGTACTTC.

The gene calls are TRBV14 and TRBJ2-7; D is uncertain. Germline V gives CDR1 SGHDN, CDR2 FVKESK. Trimming left V 1 base short and J 3 bases short, with 4 bases between. The CDR3 has 12 residues. CDR3 region: CASSQGHYEQYF. Here the CDR3 DNA reads TGTGCCAGCAGCCAAGGTCACTACGAGCAGTACTTC.

The chain recombines TRBV5-4 with TRBJ2-1, with a possible D match to TRBD2 (6 bases). Trimming removed 4 bases from V and 7 bases from J, with 27 bases in between. The CDR3 consists of 18 residues. Germline V gene sequence: CDR1 SGHNT, CDR2 YYREEE (reference sequence). Here the CDR3 DNA reads TGTGCCAGCAGCCCCCTTGGGCGAACGGGAGCCTTTGGGAATGAGCAGTTCTTC. Encoded protein: CASSPLGRTGAFGNEQFF.

The chain links TRBV25-1 to TRBJ2-7; 9 nucleotides match TRBD2. The CDR3 is 15 residues long. Per germline, CDR1 MGHDK and CDR2 SYGVNS. Unmatched junction bases numbered 8, after V lost 6 bases and J lost 2 bases. This chain's CDR3 is CASSESGRSTYEQYF. CDR3 nucleotide sequence: TGTGCCAGCAGCGAAAGCGGGAGGAGTACCTACGAGCAGTACTTC.

The rearrangement links TRBV29-1 to TRBJ2-5, with TRBD2 matching 7 bases. The V gene's germline CDR1 is SQVTM and CDR2 ANQGSEA. The V segment lost 1 base and the J segment 0 bases; nucleotides outside the gene matches: 2. CDR3 size: 14 residues. As DNA, the CDR3 is TGCAGCGTTGAAGGGGAGGGGTACCAAGAGACCCAGTACTTC. Residues: CSVEGEGYQETQYF. The full variable domain, completed using reference TRBV29-1 and TRBJ2-5, is SAVISQKPSRDICQRGTSLTIQCQVDSQVTMMFWYRQQPGQSLTLIATANQGSEATYESGFVIDKFPISRPNLTFSTLTVSNMSPEDSSIYLCSVEGEGYQETQYFGPGTRLLVL.

The chain is built from TRBV12-3 or TRBV12-4 and TRBJ2-3; 9 bases map to TRBD1. This CDR3 contains 14 residues. Trimming at V came to 6 bases and at J to 4 bases, leaving 5 bases not matched to a gene. The CDR3 coding sequence is TGTGCCAGCAGCCCGGGACAGGGTGCAGATACGCAGTATTTT. Amino acids: CASSPGQGADTQYF.

A word on this clonotype: Germline is not matched at one junction end, which may reflect a read error. The V and J genes are TRBV18 and TRBJ1-2, with unresolved D. Germline loops: CDR1 KGHSH, CDR2 LQKENI. CDR3 length: 13 amino acids. The CDR3 loop is CASLPGSNYGYTF. The CDR3 DNA is TGTGCCAGCTTACCAGGCAGTAACTATGGCTACACCTTC.

The genes are TRBV11-2 and TRBJ2-7, with 8 bases identical to TRBD1. Trimming removed 5 bases from V and 5 bases from J; junction bases left unmatched: 5. Germline loops: CDR1 SGHAT, CDR2 FQNNGV. This CDR3 contains 13 residues. The CDR3 loop reads CASSLQGVDEQYF. DNA of the CDR3: TGTGCCAGCAGCCTACAGGGGGTGGACGAGCAGTACTTC.